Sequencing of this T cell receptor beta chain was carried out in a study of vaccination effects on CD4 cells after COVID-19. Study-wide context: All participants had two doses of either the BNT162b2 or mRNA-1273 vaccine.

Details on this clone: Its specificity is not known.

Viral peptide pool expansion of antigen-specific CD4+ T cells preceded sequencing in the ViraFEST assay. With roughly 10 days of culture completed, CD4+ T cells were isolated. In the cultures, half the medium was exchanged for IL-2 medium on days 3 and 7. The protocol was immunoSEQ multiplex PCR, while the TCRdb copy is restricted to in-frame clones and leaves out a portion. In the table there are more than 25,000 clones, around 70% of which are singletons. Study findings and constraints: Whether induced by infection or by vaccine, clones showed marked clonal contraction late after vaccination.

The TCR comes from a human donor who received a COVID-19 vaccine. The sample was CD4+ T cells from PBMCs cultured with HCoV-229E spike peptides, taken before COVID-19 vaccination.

The CDR3 coding sequence is TGTGCCAGCAGTTACTTTTTCGGGTGGCGGGGGCCACTAGCCGGGGAGCTGTTTTTT. It translates to CASSYFFGWRGPLAGELFF. This sequence joins TRBV6-2 or TRBV6-3 and TRBJ2-2; possibly TRBD2 for D (7 bases). The V end lost 1 base, the J end lost 6 bases, and 24 bases lay between the germline ends. The CDR3 is 19 residues long. Germline loops: CDR1 MNHEY, CDR2 SVGEGT.